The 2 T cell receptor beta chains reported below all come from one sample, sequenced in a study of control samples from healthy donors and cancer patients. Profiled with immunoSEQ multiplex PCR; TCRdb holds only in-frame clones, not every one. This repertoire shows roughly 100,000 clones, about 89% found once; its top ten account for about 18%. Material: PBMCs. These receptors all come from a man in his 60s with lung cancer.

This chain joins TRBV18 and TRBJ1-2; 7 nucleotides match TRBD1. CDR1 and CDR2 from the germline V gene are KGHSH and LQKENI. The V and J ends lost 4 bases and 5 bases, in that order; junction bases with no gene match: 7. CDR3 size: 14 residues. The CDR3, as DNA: TGTGCCAGCTCACGCTCGGGACAGACTTATGGCTACACCTTC. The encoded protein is CASSRSGQTYGYTF.

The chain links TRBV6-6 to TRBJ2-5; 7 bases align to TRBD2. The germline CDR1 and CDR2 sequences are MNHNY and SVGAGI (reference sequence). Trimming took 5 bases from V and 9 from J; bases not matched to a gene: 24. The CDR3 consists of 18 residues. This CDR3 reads CASSPHPFSGGGVSSQYF. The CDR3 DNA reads TGTGCCAGCAGTCCGCACCCCTTCTCCGGCGGGGGAGTCTCTTCCCAGTACTTC.